This entry concerns a single TCR beta chain. As yet, its antigen is unknown. Terminally differentiated effector memory CD45RA+ cells were excluded by CCR7 positive selection of CD45RO-negative cells. The sample is drawn from a study of shared clonotypes between healthy human individuals. Regarding the study as a whole: Richness estimates generally favored naive over memory subsets.

An even split of each subset's genomic DNA across several immunoSEQ plates was performed. Produced via immunoSEQ multiplex PCR; TCRdb's table is partial and in-frame only. The data contain about 2,200,000 clones, 90% to 95% of them singletons. The sequencing sample was made of naive CD8+ T cells from PBMCs. This TCR derives from a young man in good health. Some clones in this sample may be carry-over from other donors' samples.

The CDR3 bases are TGCAGCGTTGTACAGGGGCTGGGCGAGCAGTACTTC. Translating it yields CSVVQGLGEQYF. This chain connects TRBV29-1 to TRBJ2-7; 7 bases line up with TRBD1. This CDR3 contains 12 residues. J lost 6 bases, V lost 4 bases, and 6 bases had no gene match. CDR1 and CDR2 (germline): SQVTM, ANQGSEA.